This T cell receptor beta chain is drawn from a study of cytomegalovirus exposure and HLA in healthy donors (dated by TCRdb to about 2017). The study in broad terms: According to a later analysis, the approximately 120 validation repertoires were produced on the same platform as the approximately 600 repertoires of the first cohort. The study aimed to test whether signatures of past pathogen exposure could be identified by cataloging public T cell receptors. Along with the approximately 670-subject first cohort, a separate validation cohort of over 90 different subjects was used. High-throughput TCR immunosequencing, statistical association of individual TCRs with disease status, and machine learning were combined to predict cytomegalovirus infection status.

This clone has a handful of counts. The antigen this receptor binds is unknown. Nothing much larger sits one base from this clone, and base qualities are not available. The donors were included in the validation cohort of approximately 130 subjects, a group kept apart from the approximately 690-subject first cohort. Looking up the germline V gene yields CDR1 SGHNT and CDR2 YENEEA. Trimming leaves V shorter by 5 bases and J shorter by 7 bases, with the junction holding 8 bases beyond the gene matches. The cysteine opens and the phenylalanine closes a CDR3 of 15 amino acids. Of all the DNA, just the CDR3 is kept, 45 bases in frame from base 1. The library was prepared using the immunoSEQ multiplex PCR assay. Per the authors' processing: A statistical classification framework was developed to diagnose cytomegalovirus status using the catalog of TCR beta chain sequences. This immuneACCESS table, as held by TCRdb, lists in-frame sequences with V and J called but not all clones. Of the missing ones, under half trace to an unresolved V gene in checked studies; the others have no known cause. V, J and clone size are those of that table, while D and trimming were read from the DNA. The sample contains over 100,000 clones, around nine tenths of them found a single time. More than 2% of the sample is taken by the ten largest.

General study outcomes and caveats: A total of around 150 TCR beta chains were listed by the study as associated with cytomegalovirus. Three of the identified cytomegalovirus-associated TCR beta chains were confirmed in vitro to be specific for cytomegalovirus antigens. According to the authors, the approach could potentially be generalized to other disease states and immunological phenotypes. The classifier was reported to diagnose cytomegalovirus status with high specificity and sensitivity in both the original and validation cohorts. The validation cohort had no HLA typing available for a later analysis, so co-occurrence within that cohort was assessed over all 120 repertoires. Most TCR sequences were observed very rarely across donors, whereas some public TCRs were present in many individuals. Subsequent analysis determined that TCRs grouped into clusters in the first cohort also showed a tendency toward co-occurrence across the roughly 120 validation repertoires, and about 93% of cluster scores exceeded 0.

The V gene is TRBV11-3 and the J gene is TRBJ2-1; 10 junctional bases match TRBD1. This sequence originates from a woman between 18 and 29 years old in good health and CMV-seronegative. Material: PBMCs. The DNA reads TGTGCCAGCAGCCATGCCGGGACAGGGGCAAATGAGCAGTTCTTC. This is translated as CASSHAGTGANEQFF.